This is a list of T cell receptor beta chains from one sample in a study of CD8+ T cells in alopecia areata. Profiled with immunoSEQ multiplex PCR; TCRdb holds only in-frame clones, not every one. Of about 220,000 clones listed, more than 45% were seen once; the top ten hold 1.6%. The source material was CD4+ T cells sorted from blood, sampled at week 4, from a patient treated with tofacitinib. Receptors originate from a human donor with alopecia areata. CDR3s include the opening cysteine and the closing phenylalanine or tryptophan. Each record gives: D gene, clone size, V gene, J gene, CDR3 DNA, CDR3 protein. A D gene is named only where the DNA matches it firmly. Expanded clones get a size class; other rows say once, few or many, or leave the size out.

D gene: TRBD1
clone size: .
V gene: TRBV2
J gene: TRBJ2-2
CDR3 DNA: TGTGCCAGCAGCCATGGACAGGGGTACACCGGGGAGCTGTTTTTT
CDR3 protein: CASSHGQGYTGELFF

D gene: .
clone size: few
V gene: TRBV15
J gene: TRBJ1-1
CDR3 DNA: TGTGCCACCAGCGGCAACAGAAGGGAGTTGGCTTTCTTT
CDR3 protein: CATSGNRRELAFF

D gene: .
clone size: few
V gene: TRBV6-6
J gene: TRBJ1-5
CDR3 DNA: TGTGCCAGCAGTTACTCGGGGGAGAGCAATCAGCCCCAGCATTTT
CDR3 protein: CASSYSGESNQPQHF

D gene: .
clone size: .
V gene: TRBV6-1
J gene: TRBJ1-2
CDR3 DNA: TGTGCCAGCAGTGAAACTGGGCTCGGTGGCTACACCTTC
CDR3 protein: CASSETGLGGYTF

D gene: .
clone size: .
V gene: TRBV14
J gene: TRBJ1-4
CDR3 DNA: TGTGCCAGCAGCCGGAATCTTGGGCTTGGGGAAAAACTGTTTTTT
CDR3 protein: CASSRNLGLGEKLFF

D gene: .
clone size: .
V gene: TRBV2
J gene: TRBJ2-3
CDR3 DNA: TGTGCCAGCACGAGGGATTCAGTCCCAGATACGCAGTATTTT
CDR3 protein: CASTRDSVPDTQYF

D gene: .
clone size: .
V gene: TRBV4-3
J gene: TRBJ1-5
CDR3 DNA: TGCGCCAGCAGCCAAGACTTGAACGGCAATCAGCCCCAGCATTTT
CDR3 protein: CASSQDLNGNQPQHF

D gene: TRBD1
clone size: .
V gene: TRBV6-5
J gene: TRBJ1-2
CDR3 DNA: TGTGCCAGCAGCCTAGAGACAGGGAGCTATGGCTACACCTTC
CDR3 protein: CASSLETGSYGYTF

D gene: TRBD1
clone size: .
V gene: TRBV5-4
J gene: TRBJ2-7
CDR3 DNA: TGTGCCAGCAGCTTACAGGGGAGCGAGCAGTACTTC
CDR3 protein: CASSLQGSEQYF

D gene: TRBD1
clone size: once
V gene: TRBV29-1
J gene: TRBJ1-1
CDR3 DNA: TGCAGCGTTGCCCGGACAGGGAAGAACACTGAAGCTTTCTTT
CDR3 protein: CSVARTGKNTEAFF

D gene: TRBD1
clone size: .
V gene: TRBV4-1
J gene: TRBJ1-2
CDR3 DNA: TGCGCCAGCAGCTCCCCAGGCCGGGACAGGCGCTCCTATGGCTACACCTTC
CDR3 protein: CASSSPGRDRRSYGYTF